This T cell receptor (beta chain) was sequenced in a study of blood T cell repertoires in COVID-19. CDR1 WNHNN and CDR2 SYGVQD come from the germline V gene (reference sequence). The CDR3 is 16 residues long. The J segment lost 7 bases and the V segment lost 2 bases, leaving 11 bases of the junction unmatched. Source study methods: Nucleated cell number was recorded as an estimate derived from reference gene primer amplification. Some clones are missing from TCRdb's copy, which holds only in-frame ones; the method was immunoSEQ multiplex PCR. V and J calls and clone size are as listed in that table; D and trimming were resolved from the DNA. Here the sample spans tens of thousands of clones, 80% being singletons.

The clonotype comes from a man aged 25-45 years with COVID-19, enrolled during active disease. The chain combines TRBV10-1 with TRBJ2-7; 10 nucleotides line up with TRBD2. What was sequenced was peripheral blood. The CDR3 nucleotides are TGCGCCAGCAGTGAGAAGGGACTAGCGACCTACGGGGAGCAGTACTTC. This gives the protein CASSEKGLATYGEQYF.